This T cell receptor (beta chain) stems from a study of beta chain features in type 1 diabetes. The study's findings and limits: Patients with type 1 diabetes showed fewer VDJ junction insertions and more deletions. Unsettled here was the matter of whether HLA type influences TCRB rearrangement.

The whole isolated RNA underwent reverse transcription, so sequencing captured expressed TCRB transcripts. Sequenced by immunoSEQ multiplex PCR; TCRdb stores in-frame clones only, minus some. The repertoire includes around 240,000 clones, around 68% of them detected once, and around 0.057% sits in the top ten. Purity exceeded 95% in all sorted populations. Germline V lookup: CDR1 SQVTM, CDR2 ANQGSEA. CDR3 length: 11 amino acids. Unmatched junction bases numbered 6, after V lost 6 bases and J lost 10 bases. This clone appeared once. Antigen: not known. The TCR was taken from a young man in good health. V and J are TRBV29-1 and TRBJ1-1, with 9 bases lining up with TRBD1. Sequencing was done on a sample of naive CD4+ T cells from blood. This chain's CDR3 is CSVDPDRGAFF. CDR3 DNA: TGCAGCGTGGACCCGGACAGGGGAGCTTTCTTT. Together with reference TRBV29-1 and TRBJ1-1, the CDR3 gives the full variable domain: SAVISQKPSRDICQRGTSLTIQCQVDSQVTMMFWYRQQPGQSLTLIATANQGSEATYESGFVIDKFPISRPNLTFSTLTVSNMSPEDSSIYLCSVDPDRGAFFGQGTRLTVV.